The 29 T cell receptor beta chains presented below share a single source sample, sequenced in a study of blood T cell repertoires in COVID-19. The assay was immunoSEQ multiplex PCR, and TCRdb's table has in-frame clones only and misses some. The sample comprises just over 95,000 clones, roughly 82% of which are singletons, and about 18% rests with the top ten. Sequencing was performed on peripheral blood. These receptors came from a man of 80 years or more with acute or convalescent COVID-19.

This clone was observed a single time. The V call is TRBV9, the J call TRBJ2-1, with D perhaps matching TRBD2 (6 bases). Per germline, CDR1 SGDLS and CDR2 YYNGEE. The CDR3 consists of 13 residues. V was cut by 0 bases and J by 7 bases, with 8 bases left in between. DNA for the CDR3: TGTGCCAGCAGCGTAGGGGGGGTTAATGAGCAGTTCTTC. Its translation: CASSVGGVNEQFF.

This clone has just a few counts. CDR3 loop: CASSYSGGSSYNEQFF. The CDR3 DNA is TGTGCCAGCTCATACAGCGGGGGGAGCTCCTACAATGAGCAGTTCTTC. The chain recombines TRBV18 with TRBJ2-1; TRBD2 matches 9 bases. The CDR3 has 16 residues. From germline, CDR1 is KGHSH and CDR2 LQKENI. The V gene end was trimmed by 5 bases and the J gene end by 0 bases; junction bases not matched to a gene: 5.

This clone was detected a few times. The CDR3 here is CASSYTGGSGYTF. The CDR3 DNA follows: TGTGCCAGCAGCTATACAGGGGGAAGTGGCTACACCTTC. The genes are TRBV7-9 and TRBJ1-2; 8 bases are a match to TRBD1. The CDR3 loop spans 13 amino acids. With V trimmed by 4 bases and J by 7 bases, 5 bases remained unmatched. CDR1 and CDR2 (germline): SEHNR, FQNEAQ (reference sequence). Looking up the rest from reference TRBV7-9 and TRBJ1-2 gives the full variable domain: DTGVSQNPRHKITKRGQNVTFRCDPISEHNRLYWYRQTLGQGPEFLTYFQNEAQLEKSRLLSDRFSAERPKGSFSTLEIQRTEQGDSAMYLCASSYTGGSGYTFGSGTRLTVV.

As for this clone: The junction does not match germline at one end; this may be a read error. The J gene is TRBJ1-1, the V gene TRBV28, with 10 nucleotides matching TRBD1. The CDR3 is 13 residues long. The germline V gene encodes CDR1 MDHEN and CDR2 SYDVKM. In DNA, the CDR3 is TGTGCCAGCAATACTCCCGGGACAGGGGAAGTTTTCTTT. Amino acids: CASNTPGTGEVFF.

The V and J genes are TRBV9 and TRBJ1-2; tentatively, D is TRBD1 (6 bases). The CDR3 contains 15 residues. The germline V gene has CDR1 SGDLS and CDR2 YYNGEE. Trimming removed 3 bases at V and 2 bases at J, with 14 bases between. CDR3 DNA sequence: TGTGCCAGCAGCGGTAGACAGGACGTAAACTATGGCTACACCTTC. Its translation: CASSGRQDVNYGYTF.

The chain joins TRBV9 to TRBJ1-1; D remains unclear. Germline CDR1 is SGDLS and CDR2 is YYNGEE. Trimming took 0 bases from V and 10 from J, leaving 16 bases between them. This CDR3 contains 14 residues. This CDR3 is CASSVVNAVSRAFF. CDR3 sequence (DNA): TGTGCCAGCAGCGTAGTAAACGCGGTTAGTCGAGCTTTCTTT.

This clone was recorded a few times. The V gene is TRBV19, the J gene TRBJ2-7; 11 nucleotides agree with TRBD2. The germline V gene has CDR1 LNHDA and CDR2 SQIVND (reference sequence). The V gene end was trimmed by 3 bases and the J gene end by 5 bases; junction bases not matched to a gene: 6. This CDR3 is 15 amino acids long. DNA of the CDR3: TGTGCCAGTAGTATGATAGCGGGAGGGGAACACGAGCAGTACTTC. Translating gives CASSMIAGGEHEQYF.

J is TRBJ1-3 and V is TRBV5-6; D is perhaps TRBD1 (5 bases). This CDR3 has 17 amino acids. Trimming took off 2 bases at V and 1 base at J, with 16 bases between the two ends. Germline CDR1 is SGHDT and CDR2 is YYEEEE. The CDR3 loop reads CASSFDSRSVSGNTIYF. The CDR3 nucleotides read TGTGCCAGCAGCTTTGACAGTCGCTCCGTTTCTGGAAACACCATATATTTT.

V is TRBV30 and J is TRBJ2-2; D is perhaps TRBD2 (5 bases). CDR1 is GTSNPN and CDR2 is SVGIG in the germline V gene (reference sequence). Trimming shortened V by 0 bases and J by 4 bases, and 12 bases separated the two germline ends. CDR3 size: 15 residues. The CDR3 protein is CAWSVTVASTGELFF. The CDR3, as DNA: TGTGCCTGGAGTGTAACGGTAGCGAGCACCGGGGAGCTGTTTTTT.

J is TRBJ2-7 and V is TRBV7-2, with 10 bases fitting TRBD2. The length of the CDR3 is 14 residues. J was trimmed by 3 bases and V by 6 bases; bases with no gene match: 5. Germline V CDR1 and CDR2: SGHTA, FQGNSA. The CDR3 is CASRPGTSVYEQYF. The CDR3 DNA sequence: TGTGCCAGCAGACCCGGGACTAGCGTCTACGAGCAGTACTTC. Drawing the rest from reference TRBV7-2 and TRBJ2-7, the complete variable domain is GAGVSQSPSNKVTEKGKDVELRCDPISGHTALYWYRQSLGQGLEFLIYFQGNSAPDKSGLPSDRFSAERTGGSVSTLTIQRTQQEDSAVYLCASRPGTSVYEQYFGPGTRLTVT.

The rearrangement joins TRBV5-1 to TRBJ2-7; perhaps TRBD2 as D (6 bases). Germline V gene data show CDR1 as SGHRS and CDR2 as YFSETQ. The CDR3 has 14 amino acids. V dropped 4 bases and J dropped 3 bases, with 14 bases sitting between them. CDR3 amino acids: CASSGPSVFYEQYF. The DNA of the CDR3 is TGCGCCAGCAGCGGACCTAGCGTCTTCTACGAGCAGTACTTC.

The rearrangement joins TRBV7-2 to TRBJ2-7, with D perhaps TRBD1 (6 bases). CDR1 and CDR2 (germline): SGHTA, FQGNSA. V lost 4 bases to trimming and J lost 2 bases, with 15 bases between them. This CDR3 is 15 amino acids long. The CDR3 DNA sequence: TGTGCCAGCAGCTCACAGGGCTCGGTTCCCTACGAGCAGTACTTC. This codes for CASSSQGSVPYEQYF.

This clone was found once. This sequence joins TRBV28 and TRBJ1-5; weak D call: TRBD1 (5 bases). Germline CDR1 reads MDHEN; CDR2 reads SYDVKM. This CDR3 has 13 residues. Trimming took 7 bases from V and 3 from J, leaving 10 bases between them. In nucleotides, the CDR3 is TGTGCCAGCATTTCAGGGTCCAATCAGCCCCAGCATTTT. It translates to CASISGSNQPQHF.

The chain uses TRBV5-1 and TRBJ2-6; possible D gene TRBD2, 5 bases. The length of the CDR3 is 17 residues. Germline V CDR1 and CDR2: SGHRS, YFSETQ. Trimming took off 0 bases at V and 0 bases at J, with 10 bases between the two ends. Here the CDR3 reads CASSLDPGNSGANVLTF. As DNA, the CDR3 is TGCGCCAGCAGCTTGGACCCGGGGAACTCTGGGGCCAACGTCCTGACTTTC.

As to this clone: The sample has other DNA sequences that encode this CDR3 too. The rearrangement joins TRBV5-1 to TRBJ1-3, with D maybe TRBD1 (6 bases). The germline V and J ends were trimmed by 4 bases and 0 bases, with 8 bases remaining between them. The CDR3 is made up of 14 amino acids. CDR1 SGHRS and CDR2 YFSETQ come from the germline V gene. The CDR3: CASSLQGSGNTIYF. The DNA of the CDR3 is TGCGCCAGCAGCCTACAGGGCTCTGGAAACACCATATATTTT. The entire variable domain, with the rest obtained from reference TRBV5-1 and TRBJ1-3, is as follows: KAGVTQTPRYLIKTRGQQVTLSCSPISGHRSVSWYQQTPGQGLQFLFEYFSETQRNKGNFPGRFSGRQFSNSRSEMNVSTLELGDSALYLCASSLQGSGNTIYFGEGSWLTVV.

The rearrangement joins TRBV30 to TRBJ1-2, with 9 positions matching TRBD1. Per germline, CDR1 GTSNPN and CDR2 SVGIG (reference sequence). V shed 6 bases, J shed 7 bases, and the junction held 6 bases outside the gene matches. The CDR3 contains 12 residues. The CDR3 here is CACTTTGGGYTF. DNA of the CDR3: TGTGCCTGCACAACGACAGGGGGTGGCTACACCTTC.

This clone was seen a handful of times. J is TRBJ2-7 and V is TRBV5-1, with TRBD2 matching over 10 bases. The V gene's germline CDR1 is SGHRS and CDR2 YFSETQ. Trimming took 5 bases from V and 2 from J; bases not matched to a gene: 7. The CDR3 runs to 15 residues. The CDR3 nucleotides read TGCGCCAGCAGTATACTAGCGGGGCAGACCTACGAGCAGTACTTC. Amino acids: CASSILAGQTYEQYF.

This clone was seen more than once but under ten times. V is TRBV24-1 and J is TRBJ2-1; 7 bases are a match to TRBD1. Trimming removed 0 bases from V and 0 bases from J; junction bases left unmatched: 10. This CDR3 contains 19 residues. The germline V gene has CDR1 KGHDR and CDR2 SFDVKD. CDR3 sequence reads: CATSDLNRRDRSSYNEQFF. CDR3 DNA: TGTGCCACCAGTGATTTGAATCGCCGGGACAGAAGCTCCTACAATGAGCAGTTCTTC.

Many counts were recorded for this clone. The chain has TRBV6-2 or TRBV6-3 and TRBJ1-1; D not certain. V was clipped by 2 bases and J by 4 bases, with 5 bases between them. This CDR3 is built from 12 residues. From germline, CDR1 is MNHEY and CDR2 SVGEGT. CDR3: CASSYHSTEAFF. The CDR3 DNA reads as TGTGCCAGCAGTTACCACAGCACTGAAGCTTTCTTT.

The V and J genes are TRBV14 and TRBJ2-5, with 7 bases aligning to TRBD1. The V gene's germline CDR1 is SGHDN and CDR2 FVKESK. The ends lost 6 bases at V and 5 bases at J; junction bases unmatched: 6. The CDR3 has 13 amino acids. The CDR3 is CASSPQQGETQYF. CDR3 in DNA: TGTGCCAGCAGTCCGCAACAGGGGGAGACCCAGTACTTC.

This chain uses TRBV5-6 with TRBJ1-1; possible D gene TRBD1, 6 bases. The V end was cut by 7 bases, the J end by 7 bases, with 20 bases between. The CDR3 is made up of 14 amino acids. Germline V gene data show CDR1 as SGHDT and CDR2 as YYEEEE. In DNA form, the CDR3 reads TGTGCCAGCTCGTCTTGGCGGCGGACAGTTGAAGCTTTCTTT. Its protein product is CASSSWRRTVEAFF.

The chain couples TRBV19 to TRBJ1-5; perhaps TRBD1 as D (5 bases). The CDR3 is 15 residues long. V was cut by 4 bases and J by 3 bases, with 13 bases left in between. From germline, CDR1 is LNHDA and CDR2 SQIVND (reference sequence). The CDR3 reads CASSTLMGLNQPQHF. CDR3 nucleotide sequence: TGTGCCAGTAGTACCCTAATGGGGCTCAATCAGCCCCAGCATTTT. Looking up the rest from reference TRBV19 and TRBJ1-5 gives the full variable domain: DGGITQSPKYLFRKEGQNVTLSCEQNLNHDAMYWYRQDPGQGLRLIYYSQIVNDFQKGDIAEGYSVSREKKESFPLTVTSAQKNPTAFYLCASSTLMGLNQPQHFGDGTRLSIL.

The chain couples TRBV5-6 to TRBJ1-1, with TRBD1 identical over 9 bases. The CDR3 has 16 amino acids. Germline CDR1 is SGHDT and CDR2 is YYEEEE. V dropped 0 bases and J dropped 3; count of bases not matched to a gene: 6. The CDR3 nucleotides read TGTGCCAGCAGCTTGGACAGGGGGCGGTTTGACACTGAAGCTTTCTTT. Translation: CASSLDRGRFDTEAFF.

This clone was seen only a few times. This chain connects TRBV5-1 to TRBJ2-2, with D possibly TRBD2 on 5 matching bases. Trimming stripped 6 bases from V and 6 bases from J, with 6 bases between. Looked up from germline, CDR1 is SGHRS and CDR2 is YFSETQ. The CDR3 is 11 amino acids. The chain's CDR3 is CASMRAGELFF. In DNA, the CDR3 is TGCGCCAGCATGAGGGCCGGGGAGCTGTTTTTT.

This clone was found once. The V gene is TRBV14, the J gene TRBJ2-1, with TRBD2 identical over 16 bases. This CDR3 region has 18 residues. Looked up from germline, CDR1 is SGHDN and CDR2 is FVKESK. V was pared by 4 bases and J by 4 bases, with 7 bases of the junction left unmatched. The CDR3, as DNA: TGTGCCAGCAGCCTGGGACTAGCGGGAGGGCCGGGATACAATGAGCAGTTCTTC. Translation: CASSLGLAGGPGYNEQFF.

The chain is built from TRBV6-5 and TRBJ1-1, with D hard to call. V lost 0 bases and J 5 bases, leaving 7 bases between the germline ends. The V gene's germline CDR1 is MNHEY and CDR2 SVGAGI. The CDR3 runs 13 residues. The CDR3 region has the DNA TGTGCCAGCAGTTACTCGTCTCGGACTGAAGCTTTCTTT. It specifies CASSYSSRTEAFF.

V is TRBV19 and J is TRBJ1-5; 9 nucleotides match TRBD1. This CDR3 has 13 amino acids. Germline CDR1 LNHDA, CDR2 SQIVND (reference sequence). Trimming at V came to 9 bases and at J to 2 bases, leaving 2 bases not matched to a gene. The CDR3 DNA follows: TGTGCCAGCCGGGACAGGGGCAATCAGCCCCAGCATTTT. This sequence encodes CASRDRGNQPQHF.

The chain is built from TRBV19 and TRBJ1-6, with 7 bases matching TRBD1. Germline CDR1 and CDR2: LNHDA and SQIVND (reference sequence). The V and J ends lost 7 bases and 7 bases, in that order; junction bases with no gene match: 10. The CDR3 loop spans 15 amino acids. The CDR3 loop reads CASNGIGQANSPLHF. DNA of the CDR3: TGTGCCAGTAATGGAATAGGACAGGCGAATTCACCCCTCCACTTT.

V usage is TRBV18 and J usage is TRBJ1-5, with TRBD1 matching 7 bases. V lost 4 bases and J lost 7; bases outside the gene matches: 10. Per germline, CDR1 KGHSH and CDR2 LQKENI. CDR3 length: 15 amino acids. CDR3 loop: CASSRKEGQKQPQHF. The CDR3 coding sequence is TGTGCCAGCTCACGAAAGGAGGGACAGAAACAGCCCCAGCATTTT.